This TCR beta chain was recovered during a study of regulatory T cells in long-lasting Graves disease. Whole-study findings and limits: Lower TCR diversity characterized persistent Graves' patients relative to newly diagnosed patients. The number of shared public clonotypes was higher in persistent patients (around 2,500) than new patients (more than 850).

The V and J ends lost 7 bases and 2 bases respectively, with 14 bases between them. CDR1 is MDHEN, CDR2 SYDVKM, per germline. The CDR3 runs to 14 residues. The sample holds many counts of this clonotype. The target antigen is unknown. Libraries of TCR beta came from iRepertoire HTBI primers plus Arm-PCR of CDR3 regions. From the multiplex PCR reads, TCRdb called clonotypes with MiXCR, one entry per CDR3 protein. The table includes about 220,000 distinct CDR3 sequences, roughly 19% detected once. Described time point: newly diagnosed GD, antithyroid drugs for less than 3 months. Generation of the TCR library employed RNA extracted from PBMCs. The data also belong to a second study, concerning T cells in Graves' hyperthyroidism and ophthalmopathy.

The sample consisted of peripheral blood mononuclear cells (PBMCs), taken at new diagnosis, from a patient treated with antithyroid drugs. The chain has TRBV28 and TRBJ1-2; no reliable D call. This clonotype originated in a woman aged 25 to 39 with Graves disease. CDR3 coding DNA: TGTGCCAGCACCGAAACCCCCAGAAACTATGGCTACACCTTC. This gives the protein CASTETPRNYGYTF.